This entry is about one T cell receptor beta chain. Its antigen is unknown. There are no base qualities to consult, and no much larger clone falls within one base. Healthy HIV-negative adults with no recently reported acute infections or vaccinations were included as donors. All donors were Caucasian adults living in Nashville, Tennessee, USA. CD4+ T cells were enriched by magnetic negative selection, after which naive cells were positively selected on CD45RA and the negative fraction was taken as the memory subset. Blood was collected by leukapheresis, and PBMCs were isolated by Ficoll-Histopaque density gradient centrifugation and then cryopreserved in liquid nitrogen vapor phase. Analytical flow cytometry was used to check the purity and quantity of every magnetically sorted T cell population. Genomic DNA was isolated from every sorted fraction and measured by UV absorbance on a Nanodrop 2000c.

Using the deep immunoSEQ assay, TCR CDR3 regions were amplified from genomic DNA by multiplex PCR. Extracted genomic DNA from each cell subset was distributed evenly across all wells of several immunoSEQ 96-well plates, and each plate was treated as a replicate. For sorted subsets, each replicate PCR was loaded with 200 ng genomic DNA, equivalent to 30,000 to 35,000 T cell genomes. Purified libraries were measured with a Qubit 3.0 fluorometer, size-checked on a Bioanalyzer 2100, and measured again with the KAPA Library Quantification kit. Every immunoSEQ 96-well plate was sequenced on a dedicated single-read 150-cycle Illumina NextSeq 550 flow cell. In the original analysis: Because the immunoSEQ output held only junctional sequences and lacked quality scores, the filtering could not match the filtering applied to full-length reads. To assign V/J genes and CDR3, sequences were annotated using PyIR, a Python wrapper for IgBLAST v1.9, with IMGT germline references. Reads were filtered out if the reads had weak V/J assignments (E-value above 1e-6), no CDR3, stop codons, out-of-frame junctions, or ambiguous translated residues. V3J clonotypes were defined as sequences sharing an identical inferred V gene, J gene, and CDR3 amino acid sequence. Percentage overlap between repertoires was computed as shared unique clonotypes divided by the size of the smaller repertoire. RTK rarefaction, the Chao1 estimator, and Recon v2.1 estimates of unobserved clonotypes were used to assess repertoire richness. Generation probabilities were computed with OLGA for all TCRbeta clonotypes obtained by the gDNA method from several donors. In TCRdb, the immuneACCESS table is reduced to in-frame sequences with V and J assigned. These tables do not hold every clone; where another copy was compared, an unresolved V gene accounts for under half, and the others remain unexplained. Clone size and the V and J calls come from that table; the DNA yielded D and trimming. Present in this sample are about 2.4 million clones, over 85% of which were seen just once. Of the sample, approximately 0.35% is held by the ten largest clones.

This specimen belongs to a study of shared clonotypes between healthy human individuals (dated by TCRdb to the early 2020s). Context from the whole study: Two women and a few men aged 18 to 49 years were included in the cohort. For each donor, CD4 naive and CD4 memory were each given three plates, CD8 naive was given two plates, and CD8 memory was given one plate. Libraries were prepared and TCR repertoires were sequenced by different laboratories using diverse techniques, in order to increase sequencing depth and limit assay-specific biases. The study deeply sequenced blood TCR repertoires of several healthy adults to estimate repertoire size and the extent of clonotype sharing between individuals. Each donor's leukapheresis produced roughly between roughly 0.85 and 10 billion PBMCs.

Beyond this particular receptor, the publication reports: Rarefaction of sorted-subset datasets indicated incomplete sequencing despite the large sequencing depth. Pairwise subsampling led to the expectation that sequencing depth would affect the degree of clonotype sharing among donors. Clonotypes shared by all four sorted-subset donors showed higher generation probabilities than non-shared clonotypes. Sampling was restricted to blood, and TCR repertoires in tissues likely differ from the TCR repertoires found in blood. Across a few donors, approximately 4.9% of naive CD4, around 3.5% of naive CD8, 2.3% of memory CD4, and under 0.45% of memory CD8 clonotypes were shared. The genetic and exposure-history diversity represented was limited by the small number of donors. Larger estimated clonotype richness was generally found for naive subsets than for memory subsets.

Sequenced sample: naive CD4+ T cells from PBMCs. In the paper's terms, the cell subset or site label means: CD45RA+ positively selected. The sequence was obtained from a man between 18 and 35 years old in good health. Some clones in this sample may be carry-over from other donors' samples.

The CDR3 region: CSVSRTTGNEQFF. The bases are TGCAGCGTTTCTAGGACTACCGGCAATGAGCAGTTCTTC. Recombination linked TRBV29-1 to TRBJ2-1; D gene: possibly TRBD2, on 6 matching bases. Per the germline V gene, SQVTM is the CDR1 and ANQGSEA is the CDR2. Including cysteine and phenylalanine, the CDR3 has 13 amino acids. The read is trimmed to its CDR3 DNA, 39 bases read in frame from base 1. V gives up 5 bases and J gives up 6 bases, and the segment between their germline ends measures 14 bases.